The 9 T cell receptor beta chains presented below share a single source sample, sequenced in a study of blood T cell repertoires in COVID-19. Assay: immunoSEQ multiplex PCR; the TCRdb copy retains only in-frame clones and omits some. The sample has some 200,000 clones, 80% to 85% seen once. The sample consisted of peripheral blood. Source of these receptors: a woman aged 40 to 49 with acute or convalescent COVID-19.

The rearrangement uses TRBV24-1 and TRBJ2-5; D is unresolved. The V end was cut by 3 bases, the J end by 4 bases, with 14 bases between. Germline CDR1 KGHDR, CDR2 SFDVKD. This CDR3 is 15 amino acids long. DNA of the CDR3: TGTGCCACCAGTGATGTGAGAAGCTCCGGAGAGACCCAGTACTTC. It encodes CATSDVRSSGETQYF.

Only a few counts were recorded for this clone. This chain joins TRBV2 and TRBJ2-1; perhaps TRBD2 as D (6 bases). The germline CDR1 and CDR2 sequences are SNHLY and FYNNEI. The CDR3 extends over 14 amino acids. V was pared by 4 bases and J by 7 bases, with 14 bases between. The CDR3 spells CASSGPGLRNEQFF. DNA for the CDR3: TGTGCCAGCAGTGGGCCCGGACTAAGGAATGAGCAGTTCTTC.

Notes on this clone: Sequence at one end of the junction differs from germline and may be a read error. The chain's CDR3 is CASSPPDRASDNEQFF. Written as DNA, the CDR3 is TGTGCCAGCAGCCCTCCGGACAGGGCCTCCGACAATGAGCAGTTCTTC. This chain uses TRBV13 with TRBJ2-1; 8 bases fit TRBD1. The CDR3 has 16 residues. Germline V gene data show CDR1 as PRHDT and CDR2 as FYEKMQ (reference sequence).

This CDR3 is CASSQHSGRAYEQYF. The CDR3 bases are TGCGCCAGCAGCCAACATAGCGGGAGAGCCTACGAGCAGTACTTC. The chain joins TRBV4-1 to TRBJ2-7; TRBD2 aligns across 9 bases. Trimming removed 2 bases from V and 2 bases from J; junction bases left unmatched: 4. In germline, CDR1 is MGHRA, CDR2 YSYEKL. The CDR3 extends over 15 amino acids.

The chain couples TRBV2 to TRBJ1-1; D unresolved. Trimming took off 2 bases at V and 5 bases at J, with 9 bases between the two ends. CDR3 size: 13 residues. Germline loops: CDR1 SNHLY, CDR2 FYNNEI. This chain's CDR3 is CASSENQETEAFF. The DNA for the CDR3 is TGTGCCAGCAGTGAAAACCAGGAAACTGAAGCTTTCTTT.

The chain couples TRBV5-6 to TRBJ1-6, with D unclear. The CDR3 extends over 15 amino acids. Germline CDR1 reads SGHDT; CDR2 reads YYEEEE. Trimming stripped 0 bases from V and 7 bases from J, with 11 bases between. The CDR3 DNA reads TGTGCCAGCAGCTTGGTGAGACTGAGAAATTCACCCCTCCACTTT. It is translated as CASSLVRLRNSPLHF. Using reference TRBV5-6 and TRBJ1-6 for the parts outside the CDR3, the full variable domain is DAGVTQSPTHLIKTRGQQVTLRCSPKSGHDTVSWYQQALGQGPQFIFQYYEEEERQRGNFPDRFSGHQFPNYSSELNVNALLLGDSALYLCASSLVRLRNSPLHFGNGTRLTVT.

V and J are TRBV19 and TRBJ2-4, with D possibly being TRBD2 (5 bases). Looked up from germline, CDR1 is LNHDA and CDR2 is SQIVND (reference sequence). The CDR3 is made up of 18 amino acids. V lost 3 bases and J lost 3, with 21 bases in between. The CDR3 bases are TGTGCCAGTAGTATTTATCTCAGAGAGGGATCCGTCAAAAACATTCAGTACTTC. This sequence encodes CASSIYLREGSVKNIQYF.

This clone was detected only a few times. V usage is TRBV7-2 and J usage is TRBJ1-1, with D possibly being TRBD1 (6 bases). Per germline, CDR1 SGHTA and CDR2 FQGNSA. There are 16 residues in the CDR3. Trimming stripped 5 bases from V and 6 bases from J, with 22 bases between. CDR3: CASSLNRYRVSSEAFF. The CDR3, as DNA: TGTGCCAGCAGCCTCAACCGCTACAGGGTTAGTTCTGAAGCTTTCTTT.

This chain connects TRBV7-6 to TRBJ2-5; D remains ambiguous. Trimming took 6 bases from V and 3 from J, leaving 5 bases between them. The length of the CDR3 is 11 residues. Germline V gene lookup returns CDR1 SGHVS and CDR2 FNYEAQ. CDR3 sequence (DNA): TGTGCCAGCAGTCCAAAAGAGACCCAGTACTTC. It codes for CASSPKETQYF.